Shown below are 30 T cell receptor beta chains from a single sample sequenced in a study of human T cells and chemical hapten exposure. Time point noted: pre-sensitization, week 0. As to treatment: therapeutic diphenylcyclopropenone sensitization with weekly scalp DPC. TCRdb reanalysed the RACE reads using MiXCR and keeps one entry per CDR3 protein. The table has 380,000 or so distinct CDR3 sequences, around 5.5% seen once. The sequencing here drew on whole blood, taken in connection with sensitization to the hapten diphenylcyclopropenone (DPC). Receptors originate from a woman aged 18-35 years with alopecia areata. Some clones in this sample may be carry-over from other donors' samples.

This clonotype has only a few counts. The V call is TRBV20-1, the J call TRBJ2-3, with 8 nucleotides matching TRBD2. Germline assignment: CDR1 DFQATT and CDR2 SNEGSKA (reference sequence). This CDR3 region has 15 residues. Germline trimming cut 3 bases from V and 4 bases from J; bases unmatched to any gene: 9. The chain's CDR3 is CSARRSGGAPDTQYF. Here the CDR3 DNA reads TGCAGTGCTAGGAGGTCGGGGGGGGCCCCAGATACGCAGTATTTT.

The sample holds a few counts of this clonotype. The CDR3 sequence: CASSNLLNTEAFF. CDR3 nucleotide sequence: TGCGCCAGCAGTAACCTTCTGAACACTGAAGCTTTCTTT. This sequence joins TRBV5-1 and TRBJ1-1; D unclear. Germline lookup yields CDR1 SGHRS and CDR2 YFSETQ. This CDR3 is built from 13 residues. The V end lost 5 bases, the J end lost 0 bases, and 8 bases lay between the germline ends.

The rearrangement joins TRBV15 to TRBJ1-2; D ambiguous. V was cut by 1 base and J by 3 bases, with 18 bases left in between. From germline, CDR1 is LNHNV and CDR2 YYDKDF (reference sequence). The CDR3 spans 17 residues. The CDR3 nucleotides are TGTGCCACCAGCAGAGGGCCCGGGATCCTAGTTGACTATGGCTACACCTTC. Translating it yields CATSRGPGILVDYGYTF.

This clonotype was seen many times. The V gene is TRBV10-3, the J gene TRBJ2-3; D remains unclear. The CDR3 runs 13 residues. The V gene lost 6 bases and the J gene lost 6 bases, with 13 bases spanning the gap. Germline loops: CDR1 ENHRY, CDR2 SYGVKD. CDR3 nucleotide sequence: TGTGCCATCAGCCCCGAGACTTGGGATACGCAGTATTTT. The encoded protein is CAISPETWDTQYF.

The V call is TRBV12-3 or TRBV12-4, the J call TRBJ1-1, with D possibly being TRBD1 (6 bases). The CDR3 has 13 amino acids. The V end was cut by 7 bases, the J end by 4 bases, with 13 bases between. This CDR3 reads CASNRGASTEAFF. The CDR3 DNA sequence: TGTGCCAGCAACCGGGGGGCGAGCACTGAAGCTTTCTTT.

The V and J genes are TRBV5-5 and TRBJ2-3; 7 positions agree with TRBD1. The CDR3 contains 17 residues. Per germline, CDR1 SGHKS and CDR2 YYEKEE (reference sequence). Trimming removed 4 bases from V and 5 bases from J; junction bases left unmatched: 16. CDR3 coding DNA: TGTGCCAGCAGCCGACGACAGACAGGGCTAATGAGAGATACGCAGTATTTT. Protein sequence: CASSRRQTGLMRDTQYF. Variable domain in full (rest from reference TRBV5-5 and TRBJ2-3): DAGVTQSPTHLIKTRGQQVTLRCSPISGHKSVSWYQQVLGQGPQFIFQYYEKEERGRGNFPDRFSARQFPNYSSELNVNALLLGDSALYLCASSRRQTGLMRDTQYFGPGTRLTVL.

Worth noting for this clonotype: The likely explanation is a read error, given a far larger clone one base away. The rearrangement uses TRBV12-3 or TRBV12-4 and TRBJ1-1, with 9 bases lining up with TRBD1. The CDR3 spans 14 residues. J lost 5 bases, V lost 1 base, and 2 bases had no gene match. CDR3 loop: CASSLDRGPTEAFF. CDR3 DNA: TGTGCCAGCAGTTTAGACAGGGGGCCAACTGAAGCTTTCTTT.

The gene calls are TRBV20-1 and TRBJ1-2; D not certain. Between the trimmed V and J ends, which lost 3 bases and 5 bases, there was a span of 16 bases. Germline V gene lookup returns CDR1 DFQATT and CDR2 SNEGSKA (reference sequence). The CDR3 sequence is 14 residues long. CDR3 DNA sequence: TGCAGTGCTAGGTATACTCGGAATTATTATGGCTACACCTTC. This sequence encodes CSARYTRNYYGYTF.

This clonotype was counted at least ten times. This chain uses TRBV12-3 or TRBV12-4 with TRBJ2-1; D uncertain. This CDR3 comprises 15 residues. Trimming removed 6 bases at V and 5 bases at J, with 17 bases between. CDR3 DNA sequence: TGTGCCAGCAGCCCCATTCCGAAAGTGAACAATGAGCAGTTCTTC. This codes for CASSPIPKVNNEQFF.

This clonotype was counted ten times or more. The chain combines TRBV5-4 with TRBJ1-1; 8 bases agree with TRBD1. The germline gives CDR1 SGHNT, CDR2 YYREEE (reference sequence). Unmatched junction bases numbered 1, after V lost 0 bases and J lost 3 bases. The CDR3 spans 14 residues. CDR3 residues: CASSLVQGDTEAFF. The CDR3 bases are TGTGCCAGCAGCTTGGTACAGGGGGACACTGAAGCTTTCTTT. The full variable domain, rest sourced from reference TRBV5-4 and TRBJ1-1, is ETGVTQSPTHLIKTRGQQVTLRCSSQSGHNTVSWYQQALGQGPQFIFQYYREEENGRGNFPPRFSGLQFPNYSSELNVNALELDDSALYLCASSLVQGDTEAFFGQGTRLTVV.

This clonotype was recorded many times. This chain links TRBV29-1 with TRBJ1-5; D remains unclear. This CDR3 has 13 residues. V was shortened by 4 bases and J by 3 bases, with 10 bases between the two germline ends. Germline CDR1 reads SQVTM; CDR2 reads ANQGSEA. The CDR3 reads CSVGSGYNQPQHF. The CDR3 DNA sequence: TGCAGCGTTGGATCCGGATACAATCAGCCCCAGCATTTT.

This clonotype occurred a few times. This chain joins TRBV13 and TRBJ2-7; TRBD1 aligns across 9 bases. CDR1 PRHDT and CDR2 FYEKMQ come from the germline V gene (reference sequence). The J segment lost 3 bases and the V segment lost 4 bases, leaving 4 bases of the junction unmatched. This CDR3 region has 14 residues. In nucleotides, the CDR3 is TGTGCCAGCAGCTCCCGGGACAGGGTCTACGAGCAGTACTTC. It specifies CASSSRDRVYEQYF. The full variable domain, with the rest looked up from reference TRBV13 and TRBJ2-7, is AAGVIQSPRHLIKEKRETATLKCYPIPRHDTVYWYQQGPGQDPQFLISFYEKMQSDKGSIPDRFSAQQFSDYHSELNMSSLELGDSALYFCASSSRDRVYEQYFGPGTRLTVT.

The table lists this clonotype with a few counts. The chain recombines TRBV28 with TRBJ2-7; D unresolved. The germline CDR1 and CDR2 sequences are MDHEN and SYDVKM. V was trimmed by 3 bases and J by 2 bases, leaving 8 bases between them. This CDR3 is built from 13 residues. The CDR3, as DNA: TGTGCCAGCAGTTTTGCACAGACCTACGAGCAGTACTTC. Protein sequence: CASSFAQTYEQYF.

Only a few counts were recorded for this clonotype. This chain joins TRBV18 and TRBJ2-3, with 9 bases matching TRBD1. The V gene's germline CDR1 is KGHSH and CDR2 LQKENI. Unmatched junction bases numbered 9, after V lost 4 bases and J lost 4 bases. This CDR3 is built from 16 residues. The CDR3 sequence is CASSLQQGARADTQYF. CDR3 in DNA: TGTGCCAGCTCACTACAACAGGGGGCTAGGGCAGATACGCAGTATTTT.

This chain connects TRBV3-1 to TRBJ1-6; D call uncertain. V dropped 4 bases and J dropped 10 bases, with 14 bases sitting between them. Germline-derived CDR1 and CDR2 are LGHDT and YNNKEL (reference sequence). CDR3 size: 14 residues. CDR3 loop: CASSPTVMGSPLHF. CDR3 DNA: TGTGCCAGCAGCCCCACGGTGATGGGCTCACCCCTCCACTTT.

The V gene is TRBV9, the J gene TRBJ1-6, with D hard to call. The V end was cut by 4 bases, the J end by 10 bases, with 9 bases between. CDR3 size: 12 residues. Germline-derived CDR1 and CDR2 are SGDLS and YYNGEE. The DNA for the CDR3 is TGTGCCAGCAGCCGGGTGAGCTCACCCCTCCACTTT. The encoded protein is CASSRVSSPLHF. The variable domain in full, completed from reference TRBV9 and TRBJ1-6, reads DSGVTQTPKHLITATGQRVTLRCSPRSGDLSVYWYQQSLDQGLQFLIQYYNGEERAKGNILERFSAQQFPDLHSELNLSSLELGDSALYFCASSRVSSPLHFGNGTRLTVT.

The genes are TRBV4-3 and TRBJ1-1; D uncertain. CDR3 length: 15 amino acids. Germline values: CDR1 LGHNA, CDR2 YSLEER. V shed 1 base and J shed 1 base, with 10 bases lying between them. The CDR3: CASSQVKSGNTEAFF. CDR3 coding DNA: TGCGCCAGCAGCCAAGTGAAATCGGGGAACACTGAAGCTTTCTTT.

This clonotype was counted a few times. The chain links TRBV12-3 or TRBV12-4 to TRBJ1-3; D call uncertain. The V end was cut by 7 bases, the J end by 0 bases, with 10 bases between. The CDR3 is 14 residues long. CDR3 sequence (DNA): TGTGCCAGCACCTCCATCGACTCTGGAAACACCATATATTTT. Its protein product is CASTSIDSGNTIYF.

The gene calls are TRBV4-1 and TRBJ2-3; maybe TRBD2 (5 bases). The CDR3 totals 18 residues. Between the trimmed V and J ends, which lost 0 bases and 2 bases, there was a span of 18 bases. Germline V gene lookup returns CDR1 MGHRA and CDR2 YSYEKL. In DNA, the CDR3 is TGCGCCAGCAGCCAAGAAGAGGCGACGGGAACACACACAGATACGCAGTATTTT. Residues: CASSQEEATGTHTDTQYF.

The chain carries TRBV6-5 and TRBJ1-2, with 7 nucleotides matching TRBD1. Trimming took 8 bases from V and 8 from J; bases not matched to a gene: 14. Germline V lookup: CDR1 MNHEY, CDR2 SVGAGI. The CDR3 is 14 residues long. In DNA, the CDR3 is TGTGCCAGCGGTGGGACAGAGGATAAAGCAGGCTACACCTTC. Protein product: CASGGTEDKAGYTF.

This clonotype was seen a few times. V is TRBV6-2 or TRBV6-3 and J is TRBJ2-5, with D uncertain. V was clipped by 4 bases and J by 0 bases, with 12 bases between them. CDR1 and CDR2 (germline): MNHEY, SVGEGT. The CDR3 loop spans 15 amino acids. CDR3 loop: CASSSDTAYQETQYF. The CDR3 nucleotides are TGTGCCAGCAGTTCCGACACCGCGTACCAAGAGACCCAGTACTTC.

This clonotype was detected only a few times. The V and J genes are TRBV29-1 and TRBJ1-1, with a weak D call TRBD1 (5 bases). The germline V gene has CDR1 SQVTM and CDR2 ANQGSEA. The germline V and J ends were trimmed by 5 bases and 1 base, with 14 bases remaining between them. The CDR3 covers 14 residues. The CDR3 protein is CSVSFSTGNTEAFF. Here the CDR3 DNA reads TGCAGCGTTTCCTTCTCAACAGGGAACACTGAAGCTTTCTTT.

V is TRBV20-1 and J is TRBJ2-3; 10 nucleotides line up with TRBD2. CDR1 and CDR2 (germline): DFQATT, SNEGSKA (reference sequence). This CDR3 has 15 amino acids. The V segment lost 1 base and the J segment 2 bases; nucleotides outside the gene matches: 3. The CDR3 bases are TGCAGTGCTAGAGGGGGACTAGCGATCACAGATACGCAGTATTTT. It codes for CSARGGLAITDTQYF.

The sample holds many counts of this clonotype. The genes are TRBV3-1 and TRBJ2-7, with 7 positions matching TRBD2. J gave up 6 bases and V 5 bases, and 7 bases lay outside the gene matches. The CDR3 has 13 amino acids. The germline V gene encodes CDR1 LGHDT and CDR2 YNNKEL (reference sequence). The chain's CDR3 is CASSVLGGSEQYF. Here the CDR3 DNA reads TGTGCCAGCAGCGTACTCGGCGGGAGCGAGCAGTACTTC.

The chain joins TRBV7-9 to TRBJ1-1, with a possible D match to TRBD1 (6 bases). CDR1 SEHNR and CDR2 FQNEAQ come from the germline V gene (reference sequence). CDR3 length equals 14 residues. The V gene lost 8 bases and the J gene lost 2 bases, with 15 bases spanning the gap. The CDR3 DNA follows: TGTGCCAGCCCCCCGGCAGGGGTCAACACTGAAGCTTTCTTT. As protein: CASPPAGVNTEAFF.

As concerns this clonotype: A read error may be the cause here, since a much bigger clone is one base away. V usage is TRBV29-1 and J usage is TRBJ1-1, with D unresolved. Germline assignment: CDR1 SQVTM and CDR2 ANQGSEA. The CDR3 spans 11 residues. The V gene lost 8 bases and the J gene lost 4 bases, with 11 bases spanning the gap. In nucleotides, the CDR3 is TGCAGCTCCCATAGGAGCACTGAAGCTTTCTTT. Its translation is CSSHRSTEAFF.

There are many counts of this clonotype. The J gene is TRBJ1-1, the V gene TRBV2, with D unclear. V dropped 0 bases and J dropped 1 base, with 6 bases sitting between them. CDR3 length: 14 amino acids. Germline V lookup: CDR1 SNHLY, CDR2 FYNNEI. CDR3 sequence reads: CASSEALQNTEAFF. CDR3 coding DNA: TGTGCCAGCAGTGAAGCCCTGCAGAACACTGAAGCTTTCTTT.

This clonotype showed up just a few times. The DNA of the CDR3 is TGTGCCAGCAGCTTAGCTTACGGCGTCGCTTACGAGCAGTACTTC. This codes for CASSLAYGVAYEQYF. The chain joins TRBV7-2 to TRBJ2-7; D is uncertain. Germline V lookup: CDR1 SGHTA, CDR2 FQGNSA. Trimming left V 0 bases short and J 4 bases short, with 13 bases between. CDR3 size: 15 residues.

This clonotype was detected ten times or more. This chain joins TRBV4-3 and TRBJ2-3; D is perhaps TRBD2 (7 bases). V was shortened by 0 bases and J by 0 bases, with 16 bases between the two germline ends. There are 18 residues in the CDR3. Looked up from germline, CDR1 is LGHNA and CDR2 is YSLEER. CDR3 in amino acids: CASSQDLGGGPSTDTQYF. CDR3 nucleotides: TGCGCCAGCAGCCAAGATTTAGGGGGGGGGCCTAGCACAGATACGCAGTATTTT.

This clonotype was detected many times. The CDR3 DNA reads as TGCGCCAGCAGCCTTAGGGGGGGTGGGAAGAATGAGCAGTTCTTC. Its translation: CASSLRGGGKNEQFF. The chain couples TRBV4-3 to TRBJ2-1, with D perhaps matching TRBD2 (7 bases). Germline V gene sequence: CDR1 LGHNA, CDR2 YSLEER. Trimming took off 4 bases at V and 7 bases at J, with 17 bases between the two ends. The CDR3 extends over 15 amino acids.